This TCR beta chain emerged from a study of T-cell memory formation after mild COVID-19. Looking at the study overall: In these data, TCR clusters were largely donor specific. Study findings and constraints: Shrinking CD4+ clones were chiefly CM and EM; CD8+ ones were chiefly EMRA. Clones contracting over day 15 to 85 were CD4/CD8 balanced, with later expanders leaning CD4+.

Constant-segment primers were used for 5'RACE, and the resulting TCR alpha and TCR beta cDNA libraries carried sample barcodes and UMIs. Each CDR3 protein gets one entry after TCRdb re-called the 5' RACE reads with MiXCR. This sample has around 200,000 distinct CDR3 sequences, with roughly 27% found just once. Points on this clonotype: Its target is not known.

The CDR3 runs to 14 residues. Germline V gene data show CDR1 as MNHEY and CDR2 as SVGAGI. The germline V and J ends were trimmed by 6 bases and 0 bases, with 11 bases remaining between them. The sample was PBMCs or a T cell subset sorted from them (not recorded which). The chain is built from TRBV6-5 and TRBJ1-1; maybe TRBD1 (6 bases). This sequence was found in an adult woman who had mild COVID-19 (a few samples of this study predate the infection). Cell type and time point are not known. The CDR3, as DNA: TGTGCCAGCAGAAACAGGGATTTGAACACTGAAGCTTTCTTT. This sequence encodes CASRNRDLNTEAFF.